A single sample gave rise to the 5 T cell receptor beta chains below, sequenced in a study of cytomegalovirus exposure and HLA in healthy donors. 60 Vbeta and 13 Jbeta primers were used in PCR. Sequencing used immunoSEQ multiplex PCR; TCRdb keeps in-frame clones, though not all of them. The sample's table shows 150,000 to 200,000 clones. Sequenced material: PBMCs. Receptors were obtained from a woman aged 55-75 years in good health and CMV-seronegative.

V is TRBV5-1 and J is TRBJ1-1; possibly TRBD1 for D (5 bases). The V end was cut by 4 bases, the J end by 4 bases, with 14 bases between. The germline V gene encodes CDR1 SGHRS and CDR2 YFSETQ. The CDR3 runs 14 residues. The CDR3 nucleotides read TGCGCCAGCAGCGGGTCGGGGGGATTCACTGAAGCTTTCTTT. Translating it yields CASSGSGGFTEAFF.

J is TRBJ2-7 and V is TRBV11-2, with a tentative D call TRBD1 (7 bases). Trimming took off 5 bases at V and 0 bases at J, with 11 bases between the two ends. The CDR3 loop spans 14 amino acids. Germline V gene lookup returns CDR1 SGHAT and CDR2 FQNNGV. The DNA of the CDR3 is TGTGCCAGCAGCCCCCAGGGGGGCTCCTACGAGCAGTACTTC. Translated, it gives CASSPQGGSYEQYF.

The rearrangement uses TRBV27 and TRBJ1-2, with D perhaps TRBD1 (6 bases). With 7 bases removed from V and 4 bases from J, the gap between germline ends came to 16 bases. The CDR3 is 14 residues long. Germline-derived CDR1 and CDR2 are MNHEY and SMNVEV (reference sequence). This CDR3 reads CASIAPGEGYGYTF. In DNA, the CDR3 is TGTGCCAGCATCGCTCCAGGGGAGGGCTATGGCTACACCTTC.

This chain's CDR3 is CATSRTGYSGNTIYF. The CDR3 DNA follows: TGTGCCACCAGCCGGACAGGTTACTCTGGAAACACCATATATTTT. The J gene is TRBJ1-3, the V gene TRBV15; 7 positions match TRBD1. The CDR3 length is 15 residues. V lost 5 bases and J lost 0; bases outside the gene matches: 4. CDR1 LNHNV and CDR2 YYDKDF come from the germline V gene (reference sequence).

The rearrangement links TRBV7-8 to TRBJ1-3, with TRBD1 identical over 9 bases. V was pared by 4 bases and J by 2 bases, with 3 bases of the junction left unmatched. The CDR3 sequence is 15 residues long. Germline V gives CDR1 SGHVS, CDR2 FQNEAQ. The CDR3 spells CASSSRDRAGNTIYF. The DNA for the CDR3 is TGTGCCAGCAGCTCCCGGGACAGGGCTGGAAACACCATATATTTT.